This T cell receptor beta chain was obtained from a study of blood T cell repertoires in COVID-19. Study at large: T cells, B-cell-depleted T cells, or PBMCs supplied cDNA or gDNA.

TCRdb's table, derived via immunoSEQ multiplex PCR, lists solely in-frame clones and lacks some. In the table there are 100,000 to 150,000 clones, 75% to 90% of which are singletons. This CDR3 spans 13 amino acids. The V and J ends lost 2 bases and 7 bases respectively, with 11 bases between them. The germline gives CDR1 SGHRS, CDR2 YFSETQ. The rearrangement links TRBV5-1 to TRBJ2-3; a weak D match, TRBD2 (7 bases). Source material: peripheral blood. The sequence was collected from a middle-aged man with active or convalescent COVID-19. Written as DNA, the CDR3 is TGCGCCAGCAGCTTCCGGGGGGCAAATACGCAGTATTTT. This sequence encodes CASSFRGANTQYF.